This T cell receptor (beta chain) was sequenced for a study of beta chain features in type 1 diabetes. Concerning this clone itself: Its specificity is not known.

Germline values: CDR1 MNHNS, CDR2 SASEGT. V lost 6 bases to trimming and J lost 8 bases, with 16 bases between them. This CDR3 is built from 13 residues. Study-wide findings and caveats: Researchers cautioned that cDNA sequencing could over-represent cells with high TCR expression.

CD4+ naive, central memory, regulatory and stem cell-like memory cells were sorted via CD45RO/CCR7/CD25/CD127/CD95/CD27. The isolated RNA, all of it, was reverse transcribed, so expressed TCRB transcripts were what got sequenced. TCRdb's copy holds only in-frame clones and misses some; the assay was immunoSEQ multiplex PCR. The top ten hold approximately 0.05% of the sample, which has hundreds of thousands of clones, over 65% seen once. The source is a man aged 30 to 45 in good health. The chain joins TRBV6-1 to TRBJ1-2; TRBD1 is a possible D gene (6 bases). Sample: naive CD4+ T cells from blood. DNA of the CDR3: TGTGCCAGCAGCAACTCGGACAGTCGGGGCTACACCTTC. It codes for CASSNSDSRGYTF.